The 30 T cell receptor beta chains given below trace back to one sample, sequenced in a study of identical twins. TCRdb fed the 5' RACE reads into MiXCR, producing one record per CDR3 protein. The data contain 1.5 million to 2 million distinct CDR3 sequences, around 29% of them singletons. Sequencing was carried out using cord blood. The receptors were gathered from a newborn girl in good health.

As DNA, the CDR3 is TGCGCCAGCAGCCCGGGACTAGTCCTGGCAGCGCAGTATTTT. Amino acid sequence: CASSPGLVLAAQYF. The chain joins TRBV4-1 to TRBJ2-3; 8 bases are a match to TRBD2. The J segment lost 10 bases and the V segment lost 4 bases, leaving 10 bases of the junction unmatched. The CDR3 is 14 residues long. Germline V gene sequence: CDR1 MGHRA, CDR2 YSYEKL.

This clonotype was detected only a few times. This chain links TRBV11-3 with TRBJ2-1; 7 bases fit TRBD2. This CDR3 contains 16 residues. The ends lost 0 bases at V and 3 bases at J; junction bases unmatched: 5. Looked up from germline, CDR1 is SGHNT and CDR2 is YENEEA. The CDR3, as DNA: TGTGCCAGCAGCTTAGATTCGGGGGGTAACTACAATGAGCAGTTCTTC. Its protein is CASSLDSGGNYNEQFF.

The sample holds a few counts of this clonotype. The chain is built from TRBV7-2 and TRBJ2-1; D is uncertain. CDR3 length equals 15 residues. V was cut by 7 bases and J by 4 bases, with 17 bases left in between. From germline, CDR1 is SGHTA and CDR2 FQGNSA. The CDR3 bases are TGTGCCAGCAACTCCTCATCGACGGCGTACAATGAGCAGTTCTTC. It specifies CASNSSSTAYNEQFF. The variable domain in full, with the rest retrieved from reference TRBV7-2 and TRBJ2-1, is GAGVSQSPSNKVTEKGKDVELRCDPISGHTALYWYRQSLGQGLEFLIYFQGNSAPDKSGLPSDRFSAERTGGSVSTLTIQRTQQEDSAVYLCASNSSSTAYNEQFFGPGTRLTVL.

This clonotype was observed a handful of times. The rearrangement joins TRBV10-3 to TRBJ2-7, with TRBD2 matching 10 bases. Germline V gene lookup returns CDR1 ENHRY and CDR2 SYGVKD. V lost 3 bases and J lost 3; bases outside the gene matches: 5. The CDR3 spans 15 residues. The CDR3 nucleotides are TGTGCCATCAGTGATCTCCCTAGCGGGAGCTACGAGCAGTACTTC. Protein: CAISDLPSGSYEQYF.

This clonotype was observed a few times. The chain uses TRBV5-1 and TRBJ1-2, with 7 bases that match TRBD1. V gave up 0 bases and J gave up 4 bases; unmatched junction bases: 6. The germline V gene has CDR1 SGHRS and CDR2 YFSETQ. CDR3 length: 15 amino acids. The CDR3 protein is CASSLERQGPYGYTF. The CDR3 region has the DNA TGCGCCAGCAGCTTGGAAAGACAGGGCCCCTATGGCTACACCTTC. The entire variable domain, with the rest obtained from reference TRBV5-1 and TRBJ1-2, is as follows: KAGVTQTPRYLIKTRGQQVTLSCSPISGHRSVSWYQQTPGQGLQFLFEYFSETQRNKGNFPGRFSGRQFSNSRSEMNVSTLELGDSALYLCASSLERQGPYGYTFGSGTRLTVV.

The chain joins TRBV7-2 to TRBJ2-7; 8 bases match TRBD2. The CDR3 is made up of 15 amino acids. After removal of 1 base from V and 7 bases from J, the junction contained 9 bases not matched to a gene. CDR1 and CDR2 from the germline V gene are SGHTA and FQGNSA. The CDR3 loop is CASSLGGLVRNEQYF. The CDR3 nucleotides are TGTGCCAGCAGCTTAGGGGGACTAGTTAGGAATGAGCAGTACTTC.

The V call is TRBV4-2, the J call TRBJ2-5, with D perhaps given as TRBD1 or TRBD2 (6 bases each). V lost 1 base and J 5 bases, leaving 14 bases between the germline ends. The CDR3 totals 15 residues. CDR1 LGHNA and CDR2 YNFKEQ come from the germline V gene. The CDR3 region is CASSQVGGLGETQYF. CDR3 nucleotides: TGTGCCAGCAGCCAAGTTGGGGGGCTTGGGGAGACCCAGTACTTC.

The rearrangement joins TRBV20-1 to TRBJ2-5, with 7 bases lining up with TRBD1. The CDR3 is 14 amino acids. V dropped 3 bases and J dropped 5; count of bases not matched to a gene: 9. Germline loops: CDR1 DFQATT, CDR2 SNEGSKA (reference sequence). The CDR3 DNA is TGCAGTGCTAGCGATCAGGGGGTTTGGGAGACCCAGTACTTC. Protein sequence: CSASDQGVWETQYF.

The chain uses TRBV20-1 and TRBJ2-1; 10 bases align to TRBD2. J lost 8 bases, V lost 6 bases, and 13 bases had no gene match. Germline loops: CDR1 DFQATT, CDR2 SNEGSKA (reference sequence). The CDR3 covers 15 residues. CDR3 DNA sequence: TGCAGTGCGGCTAGATCGGCTAGCGGGAGTGATGAGCAGTTCTTC. Translation: CSAARSASGSDEQFF.

A few counts support this clonotype. J is TRBJ2-7 and V is TRBV27, with D perhaps TRBD1 (6 bases). The germline V gene encodes CDR1 MNHEY and CDR2 SMNVEV (reference sequence). V was shortened by 1 base and J by 1 base, with 14 bases between the two germline ends. CDR3 size: 16 residues. CDR3 residues: CASSLLSSGQSYEQYF. CDR3 bases: TGTGCCAGCAGTTTATTGTCGTCGGGACAATCCTACGAGCAGTACTTC.

About this clonotype: Its ends do not fully match the called genes, so a read error is possible. The chain recombines TRBV10-3 with TRBJ1-1; D uncertain. The CDR3 is 14 residues long. Germline lookup yields CDR1 ENHRY and CDR2 SYGVKD. CDR3 DNA sequence: TGTGCCATCAGTGAAGGCAGCTTGAACACTCAAGCTTTCTTT. Translation: CAISEGSLNTQAFF.

This chain connects TRBV25-1 to TRBJ2-7; a weak D match, TRBD1 (5 bases). Germline values: CDR1 MGHDK, CDR2 SYGVNS. This CDR3 has 15 amino acids. V lost 0 bases, J lost 3 bases, and 12 bases lay in between. The CDR3 DNA follows: TGTGCCAGCAGTGAATATAAGGGTAGGGGCTACGAGCAGTACTTC. Translated, it gives CASSEYKGRGYEQYF.

This clonotype turned up a few times. Its ends do not fully match the called genes, so a read error is possible. The V call is TRBV5-1, the J call TRBJ2-4, with unresolved D. Germline CDR1 reads SGHRS; CDR2 reads YFSETQ. This CDR3 spans 13 amino acids. In DNA form, the CDR3 reads TGCGCCAGCAGCCCTAGAGCCACAAACATTCAGTACTTC. Protein sequence: CASSPRATNIQYF. The full variable domain, completed using reference TRBV5-1 and TRBJ2-4, is KAGVTQTPRYLIKTRGQQVTLSCSPISGHRSVSWYQQTPGQGLQFLFEYFSETQRNKGNFPGRFSGRQFSNSRSEMNVSTLELGDSALYLCASSPRATNIQYFGAGTRLSVL.

The chain is built from TRBV5-1 and TRBJ1-1; 8 bases align to TRBD1. The CDR3 runs to 16 residues. The ends lost 3 bases at V and 4 bases at J; junction bases unmatched: 11. CDR1 is SGHRS and CDR2 is YFSETQ in the germline V gene. The CDR3 region has the DNA TGCGCCAGCAGCTCCCTTTTGTCAGGGGGCGCCACTGAAGCTTTCTTT. Translating gives CASSSLLSGGATEAFF. Based on the CDR3 plus reference TRBV5-1 and TRBJ1-1, the full variable domain is KAGVTQTPRYLIKTRGQQVTLSCSPISGHRSVSWYQQTPGQGLQFLFEYFSETQRNKGNFPGRFSGRQFSNSRSEMNVSTLELGDSALYLCASSSLLSGGATEAFFGQGTRLTVV.

The V gene is TRBV12-3 or TRBV12-4, the J gene TRBJ2-2, with 9 bases that match TRBD1. V shed 0 bases, J shed 2 bases, and the junction held 10 bases outside the gene matches. CDR3 length equals 19 residues. Here the CDR3 reads CASSLARETGGINTGELFF. In nucleotides, the CDR3 is TGTGCCAGCAGTTTAGCAAGGGAGACAGGGGGTATCAACACCGGGGAGCTGTTTTTT.

This clonotype was seen just once. This rearrangement joins TRBV10-3 to TRBJ2-7, with D tentatively TRBD2 (5 bases). The V end lost 8 bases, the J end lost 2 bases, and 16 bases lay between the germline ends. The CDR3 totals 14 residues. The germline CDR1 and CDR2 sequences are ENHRY and SYGVKD. CDR3 amino acids: CAIAGPGVPYEQYF. The CDR3 nucleotides read TGTGCCATCGCCGGGCCCGGGGTGCCCTACGAGCAGTACTTC.

This chain links TRBV27 with TRBJ2-7; D unresolved. The CDR3 consists of 11 residues. CDR1 and CDR2 from the germline V gene are MNHEY and SMNVEV (reference sequence). The V end lost 7 bases, the J end lost 3 bases, and 7 bases lay between the germline ends. The CDR3 DNA reads as TGTGCCAGCACCTTCAGCTACGAGCAGTACTTC. Translating gives CASTFSYEQYF.

A word on this clonotype: Germline is not matched at one junction end, which may reflect a read error. The CDR3 DNA is TGCGCCAGCAATCAATGCCGGGACAGGTCGTCCTACGAGCAGTACTTC. The encoded protein is CASNQCRDRSSYEQYF. This chain uses TRBV23-1 with TRBJ2-7; TRBD1 matches at 8 bases. TRBV23-1 is recorded as an ORF, its role being uncertain. The CDR3 sequence is 16 residues long.

The rearrangement uses TRBV14 and TRBJ2-3; 11 bases fit TRBD2. From germline, CDR1 is SGHDN and CDR2 FVKESK. Trimming took 4 bases from V and 5 from J; bases not matched to a gene: 11. This CDR3 contains 17 residues. This chain's CDR3 is CASSPPGSGGAKDTQYF. The CDR3 DNA sequence: TGTGCCAGCAGCCCCCCAGGTAGCGGGGGGGCCAAAGATACGCAGTATTTT.

The chain recombines TRBV28 with TRBJ1-5; D is unclear. The CDR3 is 14 amino acids. Trimming took off 6 bases at V and 0 bases at J, with 9 bases between the two ends. The germline V gene encodes CDR1 MDHEN and CDR2 SYDVKM. Written as DNA, the CDR3 is TGTGCCAGCAGAATGACACCTAGCAATCAGCCCCAGCATTTT. Amino acid sequence: CASRMTPSNQPQHF. The complete variable domain, with remaining parts taken from reference TRBV28 and TRBJ1-5, reads DVKVTQSSRYLVKRTGEKVFLECVQDMDHENMFWYRQDPGLGLRLIYFSYDVKMKEKGDIPEGYSVSREKKERFSLILESASTNQTSMYLCASRMTPSNQPQHFGDGTRLSIL.

This clonotype appeared a single time. The chain joins TRBV4-1 to TRBJ2-7, with D uncertain. This CDR3 has 16 amino acids. CDR1 and CDR2 (germline): MGHRA, YSYEKL. The V end was cut by 6 bases, the J end by 7 bases, with 25 bases between. CDR3 loop: CASRGGAASSYNEQYF. In nucleotides, the CDR3 is TGCGCCAGCAGAGGCGGCGCAGCCAGCTCCTACAATGAGCAGTACTTC.

The V gene is TRBV4-1, the J gene TRBJ2-3, with D perhaps matching TRBD1 (5 bases). CDR1 and CDR2 (germline): MGHRA, YSYEKL. V dropped 4 bases and J dropped 4 bases, with 21 bases sitting between them. This CDR3 has 17 residues. CDR3 region: CASSRTIPRVLADTQYF. Here the CDR3 DNA reads TGCGCCAGCAGCCGGACGATTCCCAGGGTTCTGGCAGATACGCAGTATTTT.

This chain connects TRBV29-1 to TRBJ2-5; D is unresolved. V lost 6 bases and J 6 bases, leaving 17 bases between the germline ends. This CDR3 contains 13 residues. Germline V gene data show CDR1 as SQVTM and CDR2 as ANQGSEA. The CDR3, as DNA: TGCAGCGTGGCTAGAAACTCCGTCCAGACCCAGTACTTC. Translated: CSVARNSVQTQYF.

CDR3 in amino acids: CSVEVAHYGYTF. The DNA for the CDR3 is TGCAGCGTTGAAGTTGCGCACTATGGCTACACCTTC. This sequence joins TRBV29-1 and TRBJ1-2; D unclear. Germline assignment: CDR1 SQVTM and CDR2 ANQGSEA. V was pared by 1 base and J by 3 bases, with 6 bases between. The CDR3 is 12 residues long.

This clonotype was counted between two and nine times. The CDR3 coding sequence is TGTGCCAGCAGTTCTCCAGGGAGCAACACCATATATTTT. Encoded protein: CASSSPGSNTIYF. V is TRBV6-6 and J is TRBJ1-3, with D perhaps matching TRBD1 (5 bases). CDR3 length equals 13 residues. V lost 4 bases and J 7 bases, leaving 11 bases between the germline ends. The V gene's germline CDR1 is MNHNY and CDR2 SVGAGI (reference sequence).

The gene calls are TRBV10-3 and TRBJ1-5; D remains unclear. The V end was cut by 5 bases, the J end by 0 bases, with 5 bases between. Germline CDR1 reads ENHRY; CDR2 reads SYGVKD. This CDR3 is 13 amino acids long. The CDR3 DNA sequence: TGTGCCATCAGTTACAGTAGCAATCAGCCCCAGCATTTT. This sequence encodes CAISYSSNQPQHF.

The chain joins TRBV7-6 to TRBJ1-1; D is unclear. Germline CDR1 SGHVS, CDR2 FNYEAQ. V was cut by 3 bases and J by 2 bases, with 7 bases left in between. This CDR3 comprises 13 residues. CDR3 protein: CASSFDDNTEAFF. In nucleotides, the CDR3 is TGTGCCAGCAGCTTCGACGACAACACTGAAGCTTTCTTT.

Ten or more counts support this clonotype. The chain links TRBV10-3 to TRBJ2-3; either TRBD1 or TRBD2 may supply D (5 bases each). The V end was cut by 8 bases, the J end by 3 bases, with 15 bases between. The CDR3 sequence is 14 residues long. Germline values: CDR1 ENHRY, CDR2 SYGVKD. The CDR3 reads CAIREPGITDTQYF. The CDR3 nucleotides are TGTGCCATCCGGGAACCAGGGATTACAGATACGCAGTATTTT.

This clonotype was recorded many times. This chain links TRBV4-2 with TRBJ2-3; TRBD2 might be the D (6 bases). Looked up from germline, CDR1 is LGHNA and CDR2 is YNFKEQ. V lost 1 base and J 2 bases, leaving 16 bases between the germline ends. There are 17 residues in the CDR3. Written as DNA, the CDR3 is TGTGCCAGCAGCCAAGGCCAGACTAGTAGGGACACAGATACGCAGTATTTT. This codes for CASSQGQTSRDTDTQYF.

At least ten counts were recorded for this clonotype. This chain links TRBV10-2 with TRBJ2-5; 7 bases fit TRBD2. Trimming cost V 5 bases and J 5 bases; bases outside gene matches: 11. The CDR3 is 15 amino acids. From germline, CDR1 is WSHSY and CDR2 SAAADI. This chain's CDR3 is CASSLPGTTKETQYF. The CDR3 nucleotides are TGCGCCAGCAGTCTTCCCGGGACTACGAAGGAGACCCAGTACTTC.